This TCR beta chain was found in a study of shared clonotypes between healthy human individuals. Deep level was the assay's run setting. This table comes from immunoSEQ multiplex PCR, and its TCRdb copy is limited to in-frame clones, with some not included. This sample has some 2.1 million clones, with over 85% found just once. Study-level results: Estimated clonotype richness was generally higher in naive than memory subsets. Clonotype sharing among donors was expected to depend on sequencing depth. Depth was large, yet rarefaction showed that sorted-subset sequencing was incomplete.

This CDR3 has 15 residues. V dropped 6 bases and J dropped 3; count of bases not matched to a gene: 11. In germline, CDR1 is MNHEY, CDR2 SMNVEV (reference sequence). Concerning this clone itself: What it recognizes is unknown.

The sequence came from a man between 18 and 29 years old in good health. Sequences were obtained from naive CD4+ T cells sorted from blood. Subset defined: CD45RA+ positively selected. The chain uses TRBV27 and TRBJ2-7; 7 nucleotides align to TRBD1. CDR3 sequence reads: CASRSGQLMYYEQYF. In nucleotides, the CDR3 is TGTGCCAGCAGATCGGGACAGCTGATGTACTACGAGCAGTACTTC.